Listed below are T cell receptor beta chains from one sample, sequenced in a study of lymphopenia after photon versus proton radiotherapy. Repertoires were generated with immunoSEQ multiplex PCR, while TCRdb's copy carries only in-frame clones and drops some. The repertoire holds roughly 45,000 clones, with 65% to 90% as singletons. The sample here was peripheral blood, taken from a patient treated with photon-based radiotherapy. The receptors were sampled from a man aged 35 to 55 with gastric cancer. Both conserved end residues are part of each CDR3. A D gene is named only where the DNA matches it firmly. Rows give clone size only sometimes, using once, few, many, or a class for an expanded clone.

V gene,J gene,clone size,D gene,CDR3 DNA,CDR3 protein
TRBV4-1,TRBJ2-5,once,-,TGCGCCAGCTCCCACCCAGGGGCAGAGACCCAGTACTTC,CASSHPGAETQYF
TRBV6-5,TRBJ1-1,-,-,TGTGCCAGCAGTCCGACAGGGAACACTGAAGCTTTCTTT,CASSPTGNTEAFF
TRBV6-5,TRBJ1-2,-,TRBD1,TGTGCCAGCAGTGCGTACCACAGGGGACCGACGGGCTACACCTTC,CASSAYHRGPTGYTF
TRBV4-1,TRBJ1-2,-,-,TGCGCCAGCAGCCAAGATCAGGTCAGCCCTCCCTATGGCTACACCTTC,CASSQDQVSPPYGYTF
TRBV7-9,TRBJ1-4,-,TRBD1,TGTGCCAGCAGCCCCAGACAGGGCTTTACTGCAACTAATGAAAAACTGTTTTTT,CASSPRQGFTATNEKLFF
TRBV7-2,TRBJ1-4,-,-,TGTGCCAGCAGCCCCCGGGCAGGGACTAATGAAAAACTGTTTTTT,CASSPRAGTNEKLFF
TRBV15,TRBJ1-5,-,-,TGTGCCACCAGCAGGGAAAATCAGCCCCAGCATTTT,CATSRENQPQHF
TRBV7-8,TRBJ1-1,-,-,TGTGCCAGCAGCTTAGGGGGAGCTGAAGCTTTCTTT,CASSLGGAEAFF
TRBV4-3,TRBJ1-1,-,TRBD1,TGCGCCAGCAGCCAAGATCGAGGGGGCGAGAGTTTGAACACTGAAGCTTTCTTT,CASSQDRGGESLNTEAFF
TRBV6-1,TRBJ1-2,few,-,TGTGCCAGCAGTGAATATGTACAGGGCTATGGCTACACCTTC,CASSEYVQGYGYTF
TRBV6-1,TRBJ1-1,-,-,TGTGCCAGCAGTGAGCCTCAAGTAGCTTTCTTT,CASSEPQVAFF
TRBV10-3,TRBJ2-1,-,-,TGTGCCATCAGTGACAGGACAGCTAACAATGAGCAGTTCTTC,CAISDRTANNEQFF
TRBV19,TRBJ1-1,few,-,TGTGCCAGTAGTAGCGGCCTAAACACTGAAGCTTTCTTT,CASSSGLNTEAFF
TRBV5-4,TRBJ2-2,-,-,TGTGCCAGCGCCAATCCAGGGGTGAACACCGGGGAGCTGTTTTTT,CASANPGVNTGELFF
TRBV4-2,TRBJ2-1,-,-,TGTGCCAGCAGCCAAGATTTGGGGGGCGTTAAGCAGTTCTTC,CASSQDLGGVKQFF
TRBV4-1,TRBJ2-5,-,TRBD1,TGCGCCAGCAGCCCCCGACAGGGGCCCCAAGAGACCCAGTACTTC,CASSPRQGPQETQYF
TRBV18,TRBJ2-7,once,-,TGTGCCAGCTCTCCCCGGGCCAGAACCTACGAGCAGTACTTC,CASSPRARTYEQYF
TRBV5-4,TRBJ1-2,-,-,TGTGCCAGCAGCGTTACCGGGACTGATGGCTACACCTTC,CASSVTGTDGYTF
TRBV19,TRBJ1-1,-,-,TGTGCCAGTAGCGGCACTGAAGCTTTCTTT,CASSGTEAFF
TRBV5-1,TRBJ2-7,once,-,TGCGCCAGCAGCTTGGTTGAGGGGTCCTACGAGCAGTACTTC,CASSLVEGSYEQYF
TRBV21-1,TRBJ1-3,few,-,TGTGCCAGCAGCAAATCGCAGGGGGTCTCCTCTGGAAACACCATATATTTT,CASSKSQGVSSGNTIYF
TRBV19,TRBJ1-5,-,-,TGTGCCAGTAGTATAGCAAGGGATCAGCCCCAGCATTTT,CASSIARDQPQHF
TRBV4-3,TRBJ1-6,-,-,TGCGCCAGCAGCCAAGTTGTAGGGGATCTTTCTCCCCTCCACTTT,CASSQVVGDLSPLHF
TRBV13,TRBJ1-1,-,TRBD1,TGTGCCAGCAGCTCCGGACAGGGGGCGGGCACTGAAGCTTTCTTT,CASSSGQGAGTEAFF
TRBV27,TRBJ1-5,-,-,TGTGCCAGCAGTTTACGGCTCAATCAGCCCCAGCATTTT,CASSLRLNQPQHF
TRBV7-8,TRBJ1-5,few,-,TGTGCCAGCAGCAAAGACAGCGATAGCAATCAGCCCCAGCATTTT,CASSKDSDSNQPQHF
TRBV15,TRBJ2-2,-,-,TGTGCCACCAGCAGGGCCCGGGACAAATACACCGGGGAGCTGTTTTTT,CATSRARDKYTGELFF
TRBV7-2,TRBJ1-1,-,-,TGTGCCAGCAGTAGAGGCCGATCGAACACTGAAGCTTTCTTT,CASSRGRSNTEAFF
TRBV10-3,TRBJ2-2,once,TRBD1,TGTGCCATCAGTGAGAAGCCGGGACAGGGGGCGGTAACCGGGGAGCTGTTTTTT,CAISEKPGQGAVTGELFF
TRBV4-2,TRBJ2-7,-,TRBD1,TGTGCCAGCAGCGGGACAGGGGTCACTGACGAGCAGTACTTC,CASSGTGVTDEQYF
TRBV6-4,TRBJ2-7,-,TRBD1,TGTGCCAGCAGTGACCTTGGACAGGGCCCCTACGAGCAGTACTTC,CASSDLGQGPYEQYF
TRBV29-1,TRBJ2-5,-,-,TGCAGCGGTGGCAACTACCTCCAAGAGACCCAGTACTTC,CSGGNYLQETQYF
TRBV2,TRBJ2-7,-,TRBD2,TGTGCCAGCAGAGATACCGGGACTAGCGGATCCTACGAGCAGTACTTC,CASRDTGTSGSYEQYF
TRBV9,TRBJ2-7,-,TRBD1,TGTGCCAGCAGCTCAACCCCGGGACAGGGGTTTGCCGAGCAGTACTTC,CASSSTPGQGFAEQYF
TRBV30,TRBJ1-1,-,TRBD1,TGTGCCTGGACTTTCGACAGGGACGAAGCTTTCTTT,CAWTFDRDEAFF
TRBV9,TRBJ2-5,-,TRBD2,TGTGCCAGCGAAGCGGGGGCCTTAGGGGAGACCCAGTACTTC,CASEAGALGETQYF
TRBV7-9,TRBJ1-6,-,-,TGTGCCAGCAGCCCGGGGACGTTGAAAAATTCACCCCTCCACTTT,CASSPGTLKNSPLHF
TRBV6-5,TRBJ2-3,-,TRBD2,TGTGCCAGCAGTTACGCGGGAGGTACGCAGTATTTT,CASSYAGGTQYF
TRBV30,TRBJ1-6,-,-,TGTGCCTGGAGTGGCGGAGATAATTCACCCCTCCACTTT,CAWSGGDNSPLHF
TRBV29-1,TRBJ1-2,few,-,TGCAGCGTTGGAACCAAAGGGAGAGGTGGCTACACCTTC,CSVGTKGRGGYTF
TRBV7-9,TRBJ2-2,once,-,TGTGCCAGCAGCCCACTCCGGCCGTCCGGGGAGCTGTTTTTT,CASSPLRPSGELFF
TRBV12-5,TRBJ1-1,-,TRBD1,TGTGCTAGTGGCCAGGGGGAGGTAGAGGCTTTCTTT,CASGQGEVEAFF
TRBV7-9,TRBJ1-2,-,-,TGTGCCAGCAGACAAAGGAGGAGGTACGGCTACACCTTC,CASRQRRRYGYTF
TRBV15,TRBJ1-5,once,-,TGTGCCACCAGCAGAGATGGACGAGGGAATCAGCCCCAGCATTTT,CATSRDGRGNQPQHF
TRBV2,TRBJ1-1,few,TRBD1,TGTGCCAGCACCCCCTTAAGTTGGGACAGGTTAGGCACTGAAGCTTTCTTT,CASTPLSWDRLGTEAFF
TRBV19,TRBJ2-3,-,-,TGTGCCACCAGACCTGACAGACTTAGCACAGATACGCAGTATTTT,CATRPDRLSTDTQYF
TRBV19,TRBJ1-1,-,TRBD1,TGTGCCAGTAGGAAACAGGGGGCGATGAACACTGAAGCTTTCTTT,CASRKQGAMNTEAFF
TRBV4-2,TRBJ1-6,-,TRBD1,TGTGCCAGCAGCCTTCGACAGGGGGCCGATTCACCCCTCCACTTT,CASSLRQGADSPLHF
TRBV2,TRBJ2-3,-,-,TGTGCCAGCAGTTCGTGGGGGTCAGATACGCAGTATTTT,CASSSWGSDTQYF
TRBV5-1,TRBJ1-4,-,-,TGCGCCAGCAGCCAAATGGGGGACGGTAATGAAAAACTGTTTTTT,CASSQMGDGNEKLFF
TRBV27,TRBJ2-7,-,TRBD2,TGTGCCAGCAGTTTTAGCGGGGGGGCTGGGCAGTACTTC,CASSFSGGAGQYF
TRBV2,TRBJ2-5,-,-,TGTGCCAGCAGGGTGCGGGACATTGAAGAGACCCAGTACTTC,CASRVRDIEETQYF
TRBV28,TRBJ1-1,-,-,TGTGCCAGCAGTTTAAGGGTTTCCCCCCCTAACACTGAAGCTTTCTTT,CASSLRVSPPNTEAFF
TRBV19,TRBJ1-2,-,-,TGTGCCAGTAGTATAGATGCAAACTCCGGGACAAGAATCTATGGCTACACCTTC,CASSIDANSGTRIYGYTF
TRBV18,TRBJ1-1,-,-,TGTGCCAGCTCCGACATCGCAGTCACTGAAGCTTTCTTT,CASSDIAVTEAFF